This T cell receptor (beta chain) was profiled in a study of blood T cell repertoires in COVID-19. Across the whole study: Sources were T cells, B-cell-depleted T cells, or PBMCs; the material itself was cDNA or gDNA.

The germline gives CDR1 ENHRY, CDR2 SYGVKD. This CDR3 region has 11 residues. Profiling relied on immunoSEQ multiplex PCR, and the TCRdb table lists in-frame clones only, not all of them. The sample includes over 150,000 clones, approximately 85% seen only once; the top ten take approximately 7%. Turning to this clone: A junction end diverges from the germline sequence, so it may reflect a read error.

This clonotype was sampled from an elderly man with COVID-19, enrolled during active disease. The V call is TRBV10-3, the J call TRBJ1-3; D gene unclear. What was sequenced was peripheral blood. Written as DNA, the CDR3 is TGTGCCATCAGTGACGTAGACACCGTATATTTT. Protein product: CAISDVDTVYF.